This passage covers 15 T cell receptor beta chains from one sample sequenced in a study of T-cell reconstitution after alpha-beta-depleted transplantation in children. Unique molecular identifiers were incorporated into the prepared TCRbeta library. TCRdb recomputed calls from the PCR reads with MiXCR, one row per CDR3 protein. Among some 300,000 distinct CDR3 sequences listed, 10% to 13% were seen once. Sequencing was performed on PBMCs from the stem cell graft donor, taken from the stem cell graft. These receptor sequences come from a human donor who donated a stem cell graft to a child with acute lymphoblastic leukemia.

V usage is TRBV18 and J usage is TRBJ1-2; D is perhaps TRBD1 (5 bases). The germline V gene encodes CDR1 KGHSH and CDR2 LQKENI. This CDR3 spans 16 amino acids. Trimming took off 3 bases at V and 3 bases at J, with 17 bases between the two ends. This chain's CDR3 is CASSPPRGELDYGYTF. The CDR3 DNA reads TGTGCCAGCTCACCGCCCCGGGGGGAACTAGACTATGGCTACACCTTC.

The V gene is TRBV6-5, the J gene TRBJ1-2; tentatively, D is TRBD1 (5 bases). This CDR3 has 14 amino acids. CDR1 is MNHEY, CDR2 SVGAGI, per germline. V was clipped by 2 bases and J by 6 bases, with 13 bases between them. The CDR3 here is CASSYHDKGNGYTF. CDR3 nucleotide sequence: TGTGCCAGCAGTTACCACGACAAGGGGAATGGCTACACCTTC.

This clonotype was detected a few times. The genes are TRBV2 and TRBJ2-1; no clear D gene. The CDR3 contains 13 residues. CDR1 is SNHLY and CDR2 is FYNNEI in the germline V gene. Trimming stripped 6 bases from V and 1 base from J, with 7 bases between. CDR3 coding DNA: TGTGCCAGCAGGGTCGGGTCCTACAATGAGCAGTTCTTC. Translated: CASRVGSYNEQFF.

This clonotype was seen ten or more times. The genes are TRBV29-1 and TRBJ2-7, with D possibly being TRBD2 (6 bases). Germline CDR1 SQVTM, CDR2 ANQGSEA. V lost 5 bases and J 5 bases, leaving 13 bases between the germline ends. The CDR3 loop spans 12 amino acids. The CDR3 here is CSVFGTSNEQYF. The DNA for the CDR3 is TGCAGCGTTTTTGGGACTTCGAACGAGCAGTACTTC.

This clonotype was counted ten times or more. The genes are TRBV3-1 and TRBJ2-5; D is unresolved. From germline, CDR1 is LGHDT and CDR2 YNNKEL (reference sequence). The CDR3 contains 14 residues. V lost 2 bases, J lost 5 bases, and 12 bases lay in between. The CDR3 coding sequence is TGTGCCAGCAGCCAATTTATTAAATTTGAGACCCAGTACTTC. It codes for CASSQFIKFETQYF.

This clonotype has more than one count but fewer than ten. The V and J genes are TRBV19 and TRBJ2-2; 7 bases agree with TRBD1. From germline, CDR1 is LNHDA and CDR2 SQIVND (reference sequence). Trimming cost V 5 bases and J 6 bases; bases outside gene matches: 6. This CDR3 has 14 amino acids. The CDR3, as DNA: TGTGCCAGTAGTTGGTCAACAGGGGCCGGGGAGCTGTTTTTT. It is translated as CASSWSTGAGELFF.

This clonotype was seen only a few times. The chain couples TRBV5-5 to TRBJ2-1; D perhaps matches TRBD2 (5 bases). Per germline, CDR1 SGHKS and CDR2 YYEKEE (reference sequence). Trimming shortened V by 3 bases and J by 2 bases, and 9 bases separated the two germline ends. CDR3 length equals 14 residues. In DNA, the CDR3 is TGTGCCAGCAGCTGGACCGGGACCTACAATGAGCAGTTCTTC. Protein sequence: CASSWTGTYNEQFF.

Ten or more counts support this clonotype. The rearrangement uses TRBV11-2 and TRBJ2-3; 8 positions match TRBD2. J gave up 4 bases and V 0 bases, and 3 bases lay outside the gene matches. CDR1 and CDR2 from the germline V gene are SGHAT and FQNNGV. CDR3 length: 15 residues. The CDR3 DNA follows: TGTGCCAGCAGCTTAGAAGCGGGAGCCGCAGATACGCAGTATTTT. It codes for CASSLEAGAADTQYF. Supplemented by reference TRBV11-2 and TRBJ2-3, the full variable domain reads EAGVAQSPRYKIIEKRQSVAFWCNPISGHATLYWYQQILGQGPKLLIQFQNNGVVDDSQLPKDRFSAERLKGVDSTLKIQPAKLEDSAVYLCASSLEAGAADTQYFGPGTRLTVL.

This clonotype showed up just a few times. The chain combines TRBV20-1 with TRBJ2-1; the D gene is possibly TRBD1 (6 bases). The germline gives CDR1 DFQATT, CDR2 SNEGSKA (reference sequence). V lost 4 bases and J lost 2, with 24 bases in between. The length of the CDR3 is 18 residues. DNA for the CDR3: TGCAGTGCTAATACACGGACTCGATCGAGGGACACCTACAATGAGCAGTTCTTC. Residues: CSANTRTRSRDTYNEQFF.

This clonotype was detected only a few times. CDR3 loop: CASSPVAGGPGNIQYF. The DNA of the CDR3 is TGTGCCAGCAGCCCCGTAGCGGGAGGGCCGGGAAACATTCAGTACTTC. V is TRBV7-3 and J is TRBJ2-4, with TRBD2 matching over 11 bases. Losses at the gene ends were 5 bases for V and 6 bases for J; bases not matched to a gene: 9. The germline CDR1 and CDR2 sequences are SGHTA and FQGTGA. CDR3 length: 16 residues.

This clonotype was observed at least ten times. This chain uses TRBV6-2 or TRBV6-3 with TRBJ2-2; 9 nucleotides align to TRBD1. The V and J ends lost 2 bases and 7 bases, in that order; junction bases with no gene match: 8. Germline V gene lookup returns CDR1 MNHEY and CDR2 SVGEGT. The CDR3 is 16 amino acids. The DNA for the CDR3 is TGTGCCAGCAGTTACCCGGACAGGGGCTATTTCGGGGAGCTGTTTTTT. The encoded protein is CASSYPDRGYFGELFF.

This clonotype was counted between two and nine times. The CDR3 nucleotides read TGTGCCAGCAGTTACCATATTAATTATGGCTACACCTTC. Translating it yields CASSYHINYGYTF. V usage is TRBV6-5 and J usage is TRBJ1-2, with D unresolved. This CDR3 contains 13 residues. Trimming shortened V by 2 bases and J by 5 bases, and 9 bases separated the two germline ends. CDR1 and CDR2 (germline): MNHEY, SVGAGI.

As DNA, the CDR3 is TGCGCCAGCAGCCAAGTTCACGGTAGACAGGGGGCGTGGGAGCAGTACTTC. It encodes CASSQVHGRQGAWEQYF. The rearrangement uses TRBV4-3 and TRBJ2-7; TRBD1 matches 10 bases. Germline assignment: CDR1 LGHNA and CDR2 YSLEER. J was trimmed by 7 bases and V by 1 base; bases with no gene match: 13. The CDR3 covers 17 residues.

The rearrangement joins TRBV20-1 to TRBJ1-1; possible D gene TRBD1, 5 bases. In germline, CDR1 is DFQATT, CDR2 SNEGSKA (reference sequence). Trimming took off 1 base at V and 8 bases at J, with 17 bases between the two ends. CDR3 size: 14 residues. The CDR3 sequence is CSARVSVGALEAFF. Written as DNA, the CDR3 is TGCAGTGCTAGAGTTTCGGTAGGGGCCCTCGAAGCTTTCTTT.

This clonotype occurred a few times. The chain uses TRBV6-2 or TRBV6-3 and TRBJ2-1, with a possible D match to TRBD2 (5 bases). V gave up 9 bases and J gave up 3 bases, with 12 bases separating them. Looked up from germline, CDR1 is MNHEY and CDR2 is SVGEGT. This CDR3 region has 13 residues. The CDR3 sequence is CASAPGFYNEQFF. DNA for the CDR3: TGTGCCAGTGCCCCGGGATTCTACAATGAGCAGTTCTTC.